The rows below give T cell receptor beta chains drawn from one sample of a study of T-cell memory formation after mild COVID-19. TCRdb re-analysed the 5' RACE reads in MiXCR, keeping a single row per CDR3 protein. The table records 250,000 to 350,000 distinct CDR3 sequences, about 13% of them present only once. What was sequenced was PBMCs or a T cell subset sorted from them (not recorded which). The receptors come from a man younger than 30 who had mild COVID-19 (a few samples of this study predate the infection). Cell type and time point are not known. Both conserved end residues are part of each CDR3. Fields, in order: CDR3 protein, J gene, V gene.

CASSESVTLHF	TRBJ1-6	TRBV25-1
CASRGSLSETQYF	TRBJ2-5	TRBV27
CASAALGRGRRETQYF	TRBJ2-5	TRBV2
CASSQDVVRGGNTIYF	TRBJ1-3	TRBV4-3
CASRIQGGSYEQYF	TRBJ2-7	TRBV6-5
CASTDWGAEAFF	TRBJ1-1	TRBV4-2
CASSLAGAQNTQYF	TRBJ2-3	TRBV27
CASSLENRFGEQYF	TRBJ2-7	TRBV5-4
CASSARYSGNTIYF	TRBJ1-3	TRBV4-2
CASRLPDRNEKLFF	TRBJ1-4	TRBV12-3/TRBV12-4
CASSLMGGASPLHF	TRBJ1-6	TRBV5-1
CAISAVFMGGGTQETQYF	TRBJ2-5	TRBV10-3
CASSEANTGELFF	TRBJ2-2	TRBV6-4
CATRGLANTGELFF	TRBJ2-2	TRBV24-1
CRVRGGRETQYF	TRBJ2-5	TRBV20-1
CASSPGGAEAFF	TRBJ1-1	TRBV5-4
CASSQEGDSPIYYEQYF	TRBJ2-7	TRBV4-2
CASSLVGPNTEAFF	TRBJ1-1	TRBV7-2
CASSSGLAGGREQFF	TRBJ2-1	TRBV11-2
CASSLVGAESSYEQYF	TRBJ2-7	TRBV7-2
CASSRYRVNEQFF	TRBJ2-1	TRBV7-6
CASRARTGLGKNIQYF	TRBJ2-4	TRBV6-5
CASTSAGGLTEAFF	TRBJ1-1	TRBV12-3/TRBV12-4
CASSKVEGTGRTEAFF	TRBJ1-1	TRBV21-1
CASSTPREQETQYF	TRBJ2-5	TRBV6-2/TRBV6-3
CASSPQGWDNSPLHF	TRBJ1-6	TRBV19
CASSKRQGSVFDEQFF	TRBJ2-1	TRBV11-3
CATSRDSTGETQYF	TRBJ2-5	TRBV15
CASSPSRGSLSQFF	TRBJ2-1	TRBV7-2
CASSVNHYNEQFF	TRBJ2-1	TRBV9
CASSTRQGESYTF	TRBJ1-2	TRBV7-9
CASSYPTIGGIADTQYF	TRBJ2-3	TRBV6-5
CASRLSRREQETQYF	TRBJ2-5	TRBV6-5
CASSPTPSSYNEQFF	TRBJ2-1	TRBV5-1
CASSIQRNTEAFF	TRBJ1-1	TRBV19
CASRSTGTLYNEQFF	TRBJ2-1	TRBV6-5
CASSQVWGGDTQYF	TRBJ2-3	TRBV4-3
CASSPHPGPNTGELFF	TRBJ2-2	TRBV7-7